The source of this T cell receptor (beta chain) is a study of blood T cell repertoires in COVID-19. Profiling relied on immunoSEQ multiplex PCR, and the TCRdb table lists in-frame clones only, not all of them. The table records around 100,000 clones, 87% of them present only once. The germline gives CDR1 SGHNT, CDR2 YYREEE (reference sequence). V dropped 4 bases and J dropped 7; count of bases not matched to a gene: 13. The CDR3 runs 17 residues. Sample: peripheral blood. The chain has TRBV5-4 and TRBJ2-1; TRBD2 matches at 11 bases. This receptor was obtained from a human donor in a cohort sampled during active COVID-19. The CDR3 DNA reads as TGTGCCAGCAGCCGGAATATAGCGGGAGGGGTATCAAATGAGCAGTTCTTC. Protein sequence: CASSRNIAGGVSNEQFF.